Following are 8 T cell receptor beta chains from one sample sequenced in a study of blood T cells in healthy people across ages. Alongside a J-beta primer mix, a sample-barcoded 5' primer served in a second PCR lasting roughly 7 to 12 cycles. Each CDR3 protein is one row after TCRdb ran MiXCR on the 5' RACE reads. The sample has 500,000 to 600,000 distinct CDR3 sequences, 25% to 30% seen once; the top ten hold approximately 17%. Sequenced sample: blood. The source of these receptors is a woman in her 70s in good health.

This clonotype is a singleton in its sample. The gene calls are TRBV9 and TRBJ1-4; D may be TRBD1 (5 bases). The V end lost 3 bases, the J end lost 8 bases, and 14 bases lay between the germline ends. The germline V gene encodes CDR1 SGDLS and CDR2 YYNGEE. CDR3 size: 14 residues. The CDR3 here is CASSAGFLGEKLFF. The CDR3 bases are TGTGCCAGCAGCGCAGGGTTTTTGGGCGAAAAACTGTTTTTT.

This clonotype was found a few times. The gene calls are TRBV20-1 and TRBJ1-2; 7 nucleotides agree with TRBD1. With V trimmed by 4 bases and J by 8 bases, 7 bases remained unmatched. The CDR3 is 12 residues long. Germline assignment: CDR1 DFQATT and CDR2 SNEGSKA (reference sequence). For the CDR3, the DNA is TGCAGTGCTACCGACAGGGTGGTAGGCTACACCTTC. It is translated as CSATDRVVGYTF.

This clonotype was detected only a few times. This sequence joins TRBV2 and TRBJ2-5; D remains ambiguous. Trimming stripped 7 bases from V and 2 bases from J, with 14 bases between. CDR1 and CDR2 from the germline V gene are SNHLY and FYNNEI. The CDR3 extends over 14 amino acids. CDR3 sequence reads: CASKGRLGQETQYF. CDR3 nucleotide sequence: TGTGCCAGCAAGGGTCGTCTCGGACAAGAGACCCAGTACTTC.

This clonotype came up many times. The chain joins TRBV7-2 to TRBJ2-7; D gene unclear. The germline V gene has CDR1 SGHTA and CDR2 FQGNSA. The V and J ends lost 5 bases and 4 bases respectively, with 6 bases between them. CDR3 length equals 11 residues. The CDR3 DNA reads TGTGCCAGCAGCCCCTCTTACGAGCAGTACTTC. Amino acid sequence: CASSPSYEQYF.

The chain joins TRBV25-1 to TRBJ1-1, with D uncertain. The CDR3 is 15 residues long. Germline-derived CDR1 and CDR2 are MGHDK and SYGVNS. The V gene lost 4 bases and the J gene lost 1 base, with 13 bases spanning the gap. CDR3 residues: CASSVLGTANTEAFF. The CDR3 DNA is TGTGCCAGCAGTGTTTTAGGAACGGCGAACACTGAAGCTTTCTTT.

The V call is TRBV20-1, the J call TRBJ2-4, with D perhaps TRBD1 or TRBD2 (6 bases each). This CDR3 comprises 14 residues. Trimming left V 3 bases short and J 5 bases short, with 14 bases between. Germline V gene lookup returns CDR1 DFQATT and CDR2 SNEGSKA (reference sequence). Here the CDR3 DNA reads TGCAGTGCTAGGGAGGGACACCCCCAAAACATTCAGTACTTC. Translating gives CSAREGHPQNIQYF.

There are a few counts of this clonotype. The chain recombines TRBV7-2 with TRBJ2-5, with unresolved D. Germline CDR1 reads SGHTA; CDR2 reads FQGNSA. The V end was cut by 4 bases, the J end by 5 bases, with 8 bases between. CDR3 length equals 12 residues. Written as DNA, the CDR3 is TGTGCCAGCAGCTCCGTTTGGGAGACCCAGTACTTC. Translating it yields CASSSVWETQYF.

This clonotype was recorded a few times. The gene calls are TRBV25-1 and TRBJ1-2; D not certain. This CDR3 is 13 amino acids long. CDR1 and CDR2 (germline): MGHDK, SYGVNS. Trimming removed 2 bases at V and 4 bases at J, with 8 bases between. In nucleotides, the CDR3 is TGTGCCAGCAGTGAACGGGGAAGCTATGGCTACACCTTC. It is translated as CASSERGSYGYTF.